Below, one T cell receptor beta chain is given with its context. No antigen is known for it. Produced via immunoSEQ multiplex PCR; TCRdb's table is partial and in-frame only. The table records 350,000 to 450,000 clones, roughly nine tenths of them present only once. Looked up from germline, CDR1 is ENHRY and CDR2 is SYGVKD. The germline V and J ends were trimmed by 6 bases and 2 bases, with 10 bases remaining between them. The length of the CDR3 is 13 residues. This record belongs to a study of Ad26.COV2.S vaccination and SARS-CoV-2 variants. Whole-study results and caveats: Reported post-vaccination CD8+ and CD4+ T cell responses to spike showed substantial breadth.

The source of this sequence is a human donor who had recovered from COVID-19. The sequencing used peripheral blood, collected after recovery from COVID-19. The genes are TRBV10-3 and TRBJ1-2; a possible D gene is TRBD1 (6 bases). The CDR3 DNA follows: TGTGCCATCAGGGAGGGGGACAACTATGGCTACACCTTC. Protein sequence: CAIREGDNYGYTF.